This T cell receptor (beta chain) was obtained from a study of T cell responses to AZD1222 COVID-19 vaccine. With respect to this clone: Its antigen is not known.

Assay: immunoSEQ multiplex PCR; the TCRdb copy retains only in-frame clones and omits some. The sample contains some 190,000 clones, 94% of which appear only once. The germline CDR1 and CDR2 sequences are MNHEY and SVGAGI. CDR3 length: 14 residues. Trimming left V 5 bases short and J 4 bases short, with 12 bases between. Whole-study findings and limits: An increase in Spike-specific TCR breadth and depth was observed after two AZD1222 doses. Researchers took repertoire samples only after the peak T cell response had come.

The sample in question was peripheral blood, obtained 28 days after the second dose of the MenACWY control vaccine. The chain carries TRBV6-5 and TRBJ1-5; TRBD1 might be the D (6 bases). The sequence came from an adult who received the MenACWY meningococcal vaccine as a control. Here the CDR3 DNA reads TGTGCCAGCAGTCAGCAGGGGAATAATCAGCCCCAGCATTTT. Protein product: CASSQQGNNQPQHF.